This record concerns one T cell receptor (beta chain) sequence. The data were taken from a study of blood T cell repertoires in COVID-19. As for the study in general: Italy, Spain and the United States were the sources of the convalescent and acute COVID-19 samples. PBMCs, B-cell-depleted T cells, or T cells provided the cDNA or gDNA that made up the material.

Original processing notes: Nucleated cell number was recorded as an estimate derived from reference gene primer amplification. TCRdb's copy holds only in-frame clones and misses some; the assay was immunoSEQ multiplex PCR. V and J calls and clone size are given by that table; D and trimming were obtained from the DNA. The repertoire has 200,000 to 250,000 clones, roughly 88% of them found once; the top ten carry about 1.5%. Trimming at V came to 5 bases and at J to 0 bases, leaving 10 bases not matched to a gene. The CDR3 covers 19 residues. The germline V gene has CDR1 SEHNR and CDR2 FQNEAQ (reference sequence).

The receptor comes from a young man with active or convalescent COVID-19. Material for sequencing was peripheral blood. The chain is built from TRBV7-9 and TRBJ2-1; 13 bases are a match to TRBD2. The CDR3 region is CASSDGTSGTRSSYNEQFF. CDR3 coding DNA: TGTGCCAGCAGCGATGGGACTAGCGGGACCCGTAGCTCCTACAATGAGCAGTTCTTC.